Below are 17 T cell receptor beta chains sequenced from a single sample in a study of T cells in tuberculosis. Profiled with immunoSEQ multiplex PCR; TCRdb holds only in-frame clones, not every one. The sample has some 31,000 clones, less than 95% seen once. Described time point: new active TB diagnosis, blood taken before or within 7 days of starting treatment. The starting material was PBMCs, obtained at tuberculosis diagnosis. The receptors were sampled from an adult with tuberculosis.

The CDR3 DNA reads as TGTGCCAGCAGTGAAGAAATGGGCAGCCAAGAGACCCAGTACTTC. Protein: CASSEEMGSQETQYF. The chain employs TRBV6-1 and TRBJ2-5; no clear D. Trimming removed 1 base from V and 1 base from J, with 10 bases in between. The CDR3 sequence is 15 residues long. CDR1 and CDR2 from the germline V gene are MNHNS and SASEGT.

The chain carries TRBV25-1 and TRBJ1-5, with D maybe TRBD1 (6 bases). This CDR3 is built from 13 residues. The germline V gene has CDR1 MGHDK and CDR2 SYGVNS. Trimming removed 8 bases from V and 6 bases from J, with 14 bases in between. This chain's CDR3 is CASSGWGRQPQHF. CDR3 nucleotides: TGTGCCAGCTCGGGTTGGGGGCGTCAGCCCCAGCATTTT.

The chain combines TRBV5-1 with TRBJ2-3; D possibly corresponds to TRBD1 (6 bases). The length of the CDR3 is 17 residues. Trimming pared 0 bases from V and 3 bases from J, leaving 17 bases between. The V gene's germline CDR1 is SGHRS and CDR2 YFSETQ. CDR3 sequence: CASSLEALGAGTDTQYF. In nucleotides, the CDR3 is TGCGCCAGCAGCTTGGAAGCTCTGGGGGCCGGGACAGATACGCAGTATTTT.

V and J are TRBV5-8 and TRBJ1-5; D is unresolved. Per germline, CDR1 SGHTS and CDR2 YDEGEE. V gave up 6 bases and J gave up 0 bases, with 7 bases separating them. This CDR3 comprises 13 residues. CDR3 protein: CASIGDSNQPQHF. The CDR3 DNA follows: TGTGCCAGCATCGGAGATAGCAATCAGCCCCAGCATTTT.

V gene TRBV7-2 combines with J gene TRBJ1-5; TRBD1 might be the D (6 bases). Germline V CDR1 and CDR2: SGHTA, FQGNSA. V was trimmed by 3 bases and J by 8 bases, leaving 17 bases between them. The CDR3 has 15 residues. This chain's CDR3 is CASSLARGSGKPQHF. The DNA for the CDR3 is TGTGCCAGCAGCTTGGCTAGGGGGTCGGGGAAGCCCCAGCATTTT.

The CDR3 loop reads CASSEASGASTDTQYF. The CDR3 bases are TGTGCCAGCAGTGAAGCTAGCGGGGCTAGCACAGATACGCAGTATTTT. The rearrangement links TRBV6-1 to TRBJ2-3; 8 positions agree with TRBD2. Germline V gene lookup returns CDR1 MNHNS and CDR2 SASEGT. There are 16 residues in the CDR3. The trim removed 0 bases at V and 0 bases at J, leaving 2 bases unmatched.

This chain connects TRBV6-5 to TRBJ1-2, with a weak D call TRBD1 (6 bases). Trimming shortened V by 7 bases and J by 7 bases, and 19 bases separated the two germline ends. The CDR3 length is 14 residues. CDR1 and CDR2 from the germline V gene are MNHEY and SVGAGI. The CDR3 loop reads CASTQRGGTSGYTF. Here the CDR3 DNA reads TGTGCCAGCACCCAAAGGGGGGGCACGTCTGGCTACACCTTC.

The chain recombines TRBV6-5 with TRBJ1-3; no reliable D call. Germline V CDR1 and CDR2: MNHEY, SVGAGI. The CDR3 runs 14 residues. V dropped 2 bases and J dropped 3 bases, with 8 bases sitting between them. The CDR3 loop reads CASSYELGGNTIYF. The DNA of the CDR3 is TGTGCCAGCAGTTACGAGCTAGGTGGAAACACCATATATTTT.

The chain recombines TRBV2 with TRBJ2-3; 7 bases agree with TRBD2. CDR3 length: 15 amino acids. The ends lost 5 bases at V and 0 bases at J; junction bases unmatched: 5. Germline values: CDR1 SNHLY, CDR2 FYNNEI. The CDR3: CASSPQAGSTDTQYF. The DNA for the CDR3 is TGTGCCAGCAGTCCCCAAGCGGGGAGCACAGATACGCAGTATTTT. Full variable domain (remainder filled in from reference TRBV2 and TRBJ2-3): EPEVTQTPSHQVTQMGQEVILRCVPISNHLYFYWYRQILGQKVEFLVSFYNNEISEKSEIFDDQFSVERPDGSNFTLKIRSTKLEDSAMYFCASSPQAGSTDTQYFGPGTRLTVL.

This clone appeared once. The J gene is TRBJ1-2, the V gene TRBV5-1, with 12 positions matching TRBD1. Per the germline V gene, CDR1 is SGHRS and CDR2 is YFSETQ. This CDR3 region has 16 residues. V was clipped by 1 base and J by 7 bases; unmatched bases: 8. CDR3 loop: CASSLIRDRGQGGYTF. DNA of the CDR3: TGCGCCAGCAGCTTGATCCGGGACAGGGGGCAAGGTGGCTACACCTTC. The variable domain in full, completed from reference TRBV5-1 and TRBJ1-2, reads KAGVTQTPRYLIKTRGQQVTLSCSPISGHRSVSWYQQTPGQGLQFLFEYFSETQRNKGNFPGRFSGRQFSNSRSEMNVSTLELGDSALYLCASSLIRDRGQGGYTFGSGTRLTVV.

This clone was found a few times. The DNA for the CDR3 is TGTGCCAGCAGTGACAGACTAGCGGGGCACACCGGGGAGCTGTTTTTT. Its protein product is CASSDRLAGHTGELFF. This chain connects TRBV6-4 to TRBJ2-2, with 11 bases fitting TRBD2. V lost 2 bases to trimming and J lost 3 bases; unmatched junction nucleotides: 2. CDR1 and CDR2 (germline): MRHNA, SNTAGT. The CDR3 loop spans 16 amino acids.

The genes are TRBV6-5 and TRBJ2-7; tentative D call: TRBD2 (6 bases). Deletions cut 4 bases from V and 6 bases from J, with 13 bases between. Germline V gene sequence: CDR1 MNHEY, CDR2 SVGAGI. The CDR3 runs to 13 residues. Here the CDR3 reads CASSSPRAGEQYF. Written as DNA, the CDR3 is TGTGCCAGCAGTTCCCCGCGAGCGGGCGAGCAGTACTTC.

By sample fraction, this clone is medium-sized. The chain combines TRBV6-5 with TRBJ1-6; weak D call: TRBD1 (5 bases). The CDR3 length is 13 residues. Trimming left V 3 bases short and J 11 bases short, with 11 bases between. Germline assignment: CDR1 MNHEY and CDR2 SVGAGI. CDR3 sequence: CASSYEGVAPLHF. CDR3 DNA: TGTGCCAGCAGTTATGAAGGGGTAGCACCCCTCCACTTT.

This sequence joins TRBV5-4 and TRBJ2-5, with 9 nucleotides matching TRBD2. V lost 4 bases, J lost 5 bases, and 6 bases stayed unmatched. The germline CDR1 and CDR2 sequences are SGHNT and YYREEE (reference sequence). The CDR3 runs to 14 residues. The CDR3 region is CASSGNSGSETQYF. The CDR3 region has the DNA TGTGCCAGCAGCGGAAATAGCGGGAGCGAGACCCAGTACTTC.

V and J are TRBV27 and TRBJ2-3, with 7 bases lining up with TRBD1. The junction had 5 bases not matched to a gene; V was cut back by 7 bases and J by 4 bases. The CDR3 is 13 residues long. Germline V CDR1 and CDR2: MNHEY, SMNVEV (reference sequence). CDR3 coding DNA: TGTGCCAGCATGATGAGGGGGCCAGATACGCAGTATTTT. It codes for CASMMRGPDTQYF.

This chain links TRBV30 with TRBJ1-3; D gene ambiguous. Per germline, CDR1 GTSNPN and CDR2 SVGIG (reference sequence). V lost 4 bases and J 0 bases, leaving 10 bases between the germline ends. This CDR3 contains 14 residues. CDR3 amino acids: CAWTRFPSGNTIYF. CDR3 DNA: TGTGCCTGGACCCGGTTTCCCTCTGGAAACACCATATATTTT.

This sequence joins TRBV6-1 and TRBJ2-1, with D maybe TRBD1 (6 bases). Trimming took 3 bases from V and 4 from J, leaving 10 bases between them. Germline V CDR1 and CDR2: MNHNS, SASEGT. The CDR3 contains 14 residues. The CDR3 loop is CASSDGGDYNEQFF. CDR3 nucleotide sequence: TGTGCCAGCAGTGATGGGGGCGATTACAATGAGCAGTTCTTC.